A single T cell receptor (beta chain) is shown here with its context. Its antigen is unknown. Base qualities are not recorded, but no much larger clone differs from it by a single base. The goal of deep resolution MiSeq sequencing was a depth between 1 in 1 million and 1 in 200,000 T cells, and coverage averaged 10x per clonotype. TCR beta libraries were generated with the immunoSEQ hsTCRB Kit. The authors processed their data as follows. The data were analyzed with ImmunoSEQ Analyzer and ImmunoSEQ Data Assistant, and V, D and J gene assignments followed IMGT definitions. Clonality, which ranges from 0 to 1, was calculated by subtracting the normalized Shannon entropy of productive rearrangement frequencies from one. Only overrepresented clonotypes making up at least 0.05% of each patient's repertoire were included in the public clonotype analysis. Repertoires from some twelve age-matched healthy donors in immuneACCESS were used as clonality controls. TCRdb re-hosts the immuneACCESS table, in-frame sequences only. Its copies lack some clones; in the studies checked, an unresolved V gene accounts for under half of them, and the cause for the rest is not known. V and J calls and clone size follow that table, whereas D and trimming were derived from the DNA. This sample comprises about 57,000 clones, around 60% of them detected only once. Just over 20% of the sample is held by the ten biggest clonotypes.

The trim is 3 bases for V and 7 bases for J, with a gap of 12 bases between the germline ends. CDR1 SGHAT and CDR2 FQNNGV are derived from the germline V gene. Spanning cysteine to phenylalanine, the CDR3 consists of 13 amino acids. Only the CDR3 region is kept as DNA, spanning 39 bases read in frame from base 1. What the time point label conveys for this sample: around 2 years on ibrutinib. For TCR beta library preparation, approximately 2.2 micrograms of genomic DNA were isolated from cryopreserved PBMCs. High-throughput TCR beta sequencing was performed on longitudinal blood samples from CLL patients receiving ibrutinib monotherapy. The patients took part in an open-label, single-center phase 2 trial of ibrutinib monotherapy. The data were taken from a study of cytotoxic CD8 clonotypes in ibrutinib-treated CLL (dated by TCRdb to the early 2020s). Study-level background: In this cohort, some 14 patients were treatment-naive and under 13 were relapsed/refractory, while some 18 had unmutated IGHV. Response samples were obtained after a median of 12 months of treatment, with a range of roughly 6 to 36 months. Every sample from remission and from progressive disease was obtained while the patients were still on ibrutinib. Cryopreserved peripheral blood mononuclear cells were obtained prior to treatment, at the time of response, and at either disease progression or sustained remission. Responses were partial in around 24 patients and complete in 2; after median around 65 months follow-up, roughly 14 stayed in remission and about twelve progressed. Longitudinal samples were obtainable from about 30% of the roughly 90 participants in the trial. Samples averaged approximately 260,000 productive templates and some 96,000 productive rearrangements.

Points the paper makes about the study in general: Public clonotypes were rare and either shrank or stayed stable during treatment, and the rise in clonality at ibrutinib response reflected expansion of private clonotypes. Baseline clonality exceeded that of age-matched healthy donors and correlated strongly with circulating CD8+ T-cell counts. Sampling times were not matched between patients in sustained remission and patients whose disease was progressing, and lymph node repertoires were not examined. At ibrutinib response clonality went up, during sustained remission it held steady, and at progression it dropped back toward baseline.

This specimen consisted of PBMCs, obtained after 24 months of ibrutinib treatment. The chain couples TRBV11-2 to TRBJ1-1, with a tentative D gene TRBD1 over 5 matching bases. The TCR sequence derives from a human donor with chronic lymphocytic leukemia. The CDR3 is CASSLGDRFEAFF. The nucleotides read TGTGCCAGCAGCTTGGGGGACCGATTTGAAGCTTTCTTT.